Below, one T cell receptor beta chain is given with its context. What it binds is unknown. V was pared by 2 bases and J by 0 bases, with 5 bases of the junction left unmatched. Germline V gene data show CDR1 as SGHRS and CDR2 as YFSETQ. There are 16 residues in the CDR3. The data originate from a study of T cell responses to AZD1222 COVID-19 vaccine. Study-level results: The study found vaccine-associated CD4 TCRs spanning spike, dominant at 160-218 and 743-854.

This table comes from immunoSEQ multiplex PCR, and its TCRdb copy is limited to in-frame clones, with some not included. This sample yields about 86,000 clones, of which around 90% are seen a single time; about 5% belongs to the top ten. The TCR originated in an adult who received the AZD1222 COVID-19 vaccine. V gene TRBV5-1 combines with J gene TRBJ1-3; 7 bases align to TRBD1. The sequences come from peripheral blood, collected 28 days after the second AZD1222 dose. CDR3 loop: CASSLWTGSSGNTIYF. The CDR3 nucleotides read TGCGCCAGCAGCTTATGGACAGGCAGCTCTGGAAACACCATATATTTT.